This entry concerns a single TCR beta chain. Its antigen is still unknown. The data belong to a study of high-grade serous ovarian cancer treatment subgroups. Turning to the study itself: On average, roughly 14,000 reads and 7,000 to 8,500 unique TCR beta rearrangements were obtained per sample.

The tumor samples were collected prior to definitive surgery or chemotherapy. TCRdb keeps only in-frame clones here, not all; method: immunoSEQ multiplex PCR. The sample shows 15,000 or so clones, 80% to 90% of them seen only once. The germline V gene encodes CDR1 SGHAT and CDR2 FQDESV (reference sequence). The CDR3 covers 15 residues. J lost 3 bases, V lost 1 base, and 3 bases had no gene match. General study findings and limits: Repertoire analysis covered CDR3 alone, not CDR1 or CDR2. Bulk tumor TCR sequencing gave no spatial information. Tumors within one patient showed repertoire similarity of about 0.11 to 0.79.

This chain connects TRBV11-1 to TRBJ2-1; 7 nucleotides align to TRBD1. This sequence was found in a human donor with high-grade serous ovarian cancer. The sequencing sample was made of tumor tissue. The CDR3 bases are TGTGCCAGCAGCTTAGAGGGGGCCAGCTACAATGAGCAGTTCTTC. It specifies CASSLEGASYNEQFF. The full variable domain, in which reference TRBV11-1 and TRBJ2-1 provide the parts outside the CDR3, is EAEVAQSPRYKITEKSQAVAFWCDPISGHATLYWYRQILGQGPELLVQFQDESVVDDSQLPKDRFSAERLKGVDSTLKIQPAELGDSAMYLCASSLEGASYNEQFFGPGTRLTVL.